Listed here are 29 T cell receptor beta chains from one sample, sequenced in a study of identical twins. One entry per CDR3 protein, called by TCRdb with MiXCR from the 5' RACE reads. The profile covers over 200,000 distinct CDR3 sequences, with roughly a tenth appearing a single time and about 5.2% taken by the ten largest. The sample taken for sequencing was memory (CD45RO+) T cells sorted from blood. The source is a young woman in good health.

The rearrangement links TRBV7-2 to TRBJ1-1; the D is unclear. This CDR3 has 14 amino acids. The germline V gene encodes CDR1 SGHTA and CDR2 FQGNSA. Trimming took off 0 bases at V and 5 bases at J, with 10 bases between the two ends. The CDR3 sequence is CASSLARAGTEAFF. DNA for the CDR3: TGTGCCAGCAGCTTAGCGAGGGCCGGGACTGAAGCTTTCTTT. Combining the CDR3 with reference TRBV7-2 and TRBJ1-1 gives the whole variable domain GAGVSQSPSNKVTEKGKDVELRCDPISGHTALYWYRQSLGQGLEFLIYFQGNSAPDKSGLPSDRFSAERTGGSVSTLTIQRTQQEDSAVYLCASSLARAGTEAFFGQGTRLTVV.

In this sample, this clonotype turned up a few times. The chain joins TRBV5-5 to TRBJ2-3; D possibly uses TRBD1 or TRBD2 (5 bases each). Germline CDR1 and CDR2: SGHKS and YYEKEE (reference sequence). Deletions cut 2 bases from V and 4 bases from J, with 17 bases between. The CDR3 sequence is 16 residues long. The CDR3 region is CASSFVLGRGPDTQYF. CDR3 coding DNA: TGTGCCAGCAGCTTTGTTCTCGGTAGGGGACCAGATACGCAGTATTTT.

The V and J genes are TRBV18 and TRBJ2-5; the D is unclear. Germline loops: CDR1 KGHSH, CDR2 LQKENI. This CDR3 is built from 14 residues. Trimming removed 4 bases at V and 5 bases at J, with 14 bases between. The chain's CDR3 is CASSLQSFEETQYF. CDR3 in DNA: TGTGCCAGCTCACTACAATCATTCGAGGAGACCCAGTACTTC.

To note about this clonotype: The junction shows a germline mismatch at one end, possibly a read error. The chain joins TRBV7-7 to TRBJ2-3, with D uncertain. Germline V gene lookup returns CDR1 SSHAT and CDR2 FNYEAQ (reference sequence). CDR3 length: 13 residues. The CDR3 loop reads CASSLDGTDTQYF. The CDR3 DNA is TGTGCTAGCAGCTTAGATGGCACAGATACGCAGTATTTT.

The chain has TRBV7-2 and TRBJ2-7; D gene uncertain. Germline CDR1 is SGHTA and CDR2 is FQGNSA. The CDR3 sequence is 13 residues long. Trimming cost V 5 bases and J 9 bases, with 17 bases left between them. CDR3 nucleotide sequence: TGTGCCAGCAGCCCAGAGGCCAGTCCCGTGCAGTACTTC. This codes for CASSPEASPVQYF.

This clonotype has just a few counts. The V call is TRBV6-5, the J call TRBJ1-1, with D possibly matching TRBD1 (5 bases). This CDR3 spans 15 amino acids. V gave up 0 bases and J gave up 4 bases, with 12 bases separating them. Germline values: CDR1 MNHEY, CDR2 SVGAGI. The CDR3 spells CASSYSRQRSTEAFF. Here the CDR3 DNA reads TGTGCCAGCAGTTACTCACGACAGAGGAGCACTGAAGCTTTCTTT.

This chain joins TRBV27 and TRBJ1-2; 8 nucleotides align to TRBD1. With 6 bases clipped from V and 4 bases from J, the junction kept 10 bases outside the gene matches. This CDR3 contains 15 residues. In germline, CDR1 is MNHEY, CDR2 SMNVEV (reference sequence). CDR3 bases: TGTGCCAGCAGCCCAAGGACAGGGACAATCTATGGCTACACCTTC. Amino acids: CASSPRTGTIYGYTF.

This clonotype came up a few times. The chain carries TRBV20-1 and TRBJ1-1, with D uncertain. Germline V lookup: CDR1 DFQATT, CDR2 SNEGSKA (reference sequence). CDR3 length: 13 amino acids. Between the trimmed V and J ends, which lost 4 bases and 1 base, there was a span of 10 bases. CDR3 sequence reads: CSATGLRNTEAFF. CDR3 DNA: TGCAGTGCTACGGGGTTACGGAACACTGAAGCTTTCTTT.

This clonotype turned up a few times. V is TRBV11-3 and J is TRBJ2-2; possible D gene TRBD2, 5 bases. CDR1 SGHNT and CDR2 YENEEA come from the germline V gene. The CDR3 has 16 residues. With 5 bases removed from V and 0 bases from J, the gap between germline ends came to 13 bases. The DNA of the CDR3 is TGTGCCAGCAGCAAAAGGGAGATCTCGAACACCGGGGAGCTGTTTTTT. Residues: CASSKREISNTGELFF.

V usage is TRBV20-1 and J usage is TRBJ2-3; no clear D gene. V gave up 1 base and J gave up 4 bases, with 6 bases separating them. CDR3 length: 12 residues. In germline, CDR1 is DFQATT, CDR2 SNEGSKA (reference sequence). CDR3 coding DNA: TGCAGTGCTAGAGGGAACCCAGATACGCAGTATTTT. This gives the protein CSARGNPDTQYF.

The chain joins TRBV20-1 to TRBJ2-7; 10 bases fit TRBD1. V was pared by 5 bases and J by 5 bases, with 9 bases of the junction left unmatched. Germline lookup yields CDR1 DFQATT and CDR2 SNEGSKA (reference sequence). There are 14 residues in the CDR3. CDR3 loop: CSALSATGGHEQYF. In DNA form, the CDR3 reads TGCAGTGCTCTGTCAGCGACAGGGGGCCACGAGCAGTACTTC.

This clonotype has a handful of counts. This rearrangement joins TRBV12-3 or TRBV12-4 to TRBJ2-5, with D maybe TRBD2 (7 bases). The CDR3 is 15 residues long. With 5 bases removed from V and 5 bases from J, the gap between germline ends came to 18 bases. CDR3 coding DNA: TGTGCCAGCAGTGTTATGGGGGGGGGCGATGAGACCCAGTACTTC. This encodes CASSVMGGGDETQYF.

In its sample, this clonotype was seen a few times. The chain employs TRBV16 and TRBJ2-3; D gene unclear. The CDR3 is 15 residues long. The germline V gene has CDR1 KGHSY and CDR2 FQNENV. The V end was cut by 3 bases, the J end by 0 bases, with 10 bases between. CDR3 DNA sequence: TGTGCCAGCAGCCAGAGCAGGATCAGCACAGATACGCAGTATTTT. Its translation is CASSQSRISTDTQYF.

The J gene is TRBJ2-3, the V gene TRBV7-2, with D hard to call. CDR3 length equals 17 residues. Germline-derived CDR1 and CDR2 are SGHTA and FQGNSA. V lost 1 base and J lost 2, with 16 bases in between. This chain's CDR3 is CASSLVRPSDLTDTQYF. CDR3 coding DNA: TGTGCCAGCAGCTTAGTTCGGCCCAGCGACCTCACAGATACGCAGTATTTT. Looking up the rest from reference TRBV7-2 and TRBJ2-3 gives the full variable domain: GAGVSQSPSNKVTEKGKDVELRCDPISGHTALYWYRQSLGQGLEFLIYFQGNSAPDKSGLPSDRFSAERTGGSVSTLTIQRTQQEDSAVYLCASSLVRPSDLTDTQYFGPGTRLTVL.

This clonotype appeared many times. The rearrangement links TRBV12-3 or TRBV12-4 to TRBJ2-7, with 11 bases identical to TRBD1. The CDR3 covers 14 residues. J lost 6 bases, V lost 5 bases, and 6 bases had no gene match. CDR3 DNA: TGTGCCAGCAGTGTTAGGACAGGGGGCAGCGAGCAGTACTTC. Its translation is CASSVRTGGSEQYF.

This clonotype was counted a few times. V usage is TRBV6-5 and J usage is TRBJ1-2; D is undetermined. The CDR3 has 13 residues. CDR1 is MNHEY, CDR2 SVGAGI, per germline. V was shortened by 2 bases and J by 4 bases, with 8 bases between the two germline ends. This CDR3 reads CASSYEGAYGYTF. DNA of the CDR3: TGTGCCAGCAGTTACGAGGGTGCCTATGGCTACACCTTC.

This sequence joins TRBV7-9 and TRBJ2-1, with TRBD2 as a possible D gene (5 bases). Germline V gene sequence: CDR1 SEHNR, CDR2 FQNEAQ (reference sequence). This CDR3 is built from 14 residues. Deletions cut 5 bases from V and 2 bases from J, with 10 bases between. The CDR3 DNA is TGTGCCAGCAGCGAGCGGTTAACCTACAATGAGCAGTTCTTC. It encodes CASSERLTYNEQFF.

This clonotype was seen repeatedly, ten times or more. The chain recombines TRBV20-1 with TRBJ2-7; 11 bases align to TRBD2. Trimming took 0 bases from V and 3 from J; bases not matched to a gene: 4. Per germline, CDR1 DFQATT and CDR2 SNEGSKA (reference sequence). This CDR3 has 15 amino acids. The CDR3 sequence is CSARDIAGGDYEQYF. CDR3 in DNA: TGCAGTGCTAGAGACATAGCGGGGGGGGACTACGAGCAGTACTTC.

This clonotype occurred a few times. The chain carries TRBV13 and TRBJ2-7; tentatively, D is TRBD2 (6 bases). CDR1 and CDR2 (germline): PRHDT, FYEKMQ (reference sequence). V was pared by 4 bases and J by 4 bases, with 17 bases between. This CDR3 region has 15 residues. The CDR3 DNA sequence: TGTGCCAGCAGCTCCGGCGGGGTTCGCATGTACGAGCAGTACTTC. It codes for CASSSGGVRMYEQYF.

This clonotype was detected a few times. This chain joins TRBV20-1 and TRBJ2-5; perhaps TRBD2 as D (5 bases). The CDR3 contains 13 residues. Germline CDR1 and CDR2: DFQATT and SNEGSKA (reference sequence). Trimming took 6 bases from V and 4 from J, leaving 15 bases between them. CDR3 protein: CSAQLWERETQYF. The DNA for the CDR3 is TGCAGTGCCCAGTTATGGGAGCGAGAGACCCAGTACTTC.

There are many counts of this clonotype. J is TRBJ2-3 and V is TRBV20-1, with 9 bases aligning to TRBD2. This CDR3 has 15 amino acids. Per the germline V gene, CDR1 is DFQATT and CDR2 is SNEGSKA (reference sequence). V was pared by 2 bases and J by 3 bases, with 6 bases of the junction left unmatched. The CDR3: CSARWAGGPTDTQYF. CDR3 in DNA: TGCAGTGCTAGATGGGCGGGAGGGCCTACAGATACGCAGTATTTT.

The chain has TRBV5-5 and TRBJ2-1, with D unclear. The V end was cut by 9 bases, the J end by 8 bases, with 15 bases between. In germline, CDR1 is SGHKS, CDR2 YYEKEE (reference sequence). The CDR3 loop spans 12 amino acids. For the CDR3, the DNA is TGTGCCATGAGCTCTGGGGTCCATGAGCAGTTCTTC. Encoded protein: CAMSSGVHEQFF.

This clonotype was counted only a few times. CDR3 bases: TGTGCCAGCAGTTCACTATTATTTGGCGAGCAGTTCTTC. This gives the protein CASSSLLFGEQFF. The V call is TRBV12-3 or TRBV12-4, the J call TRBJ2-1; D uncertain. The length of the CDR3 is 13 residues. V lost 4 bases to trimming and J lost 10 bases, with 14 bases between them.

This chain uses TRBV7-9 with TRBJ2-3; TRBD2 agrees at 10 bases. From germline, CDR1 is SEHNR and CDR2 FQNEAQ (reference sequence). The CDR3 consists of 16 residues. Trimming took 5 bases from V and 4 from J; bases not matched to a gene: 9. The CDR3 reads CASSPASGRFSDTQYF. The CDR3 DNA is TGTGCCAGCAGCCCCGCTAGCGGGAGATTCTCAGATACGCAGTATTTT.

This clonotype was counted a few times. The CDR3, as DNA: TGTGCCATCAGTGATTGGGACAATGAGCAGTTCTTC. It specifies CAISDWDNEQFF. The rearrangement uses TRBV10-3 and TRBJ2-1; D gene ambiguous. V lost 3 bases, J lost 5 bases, and 5 bases lay in between. CDR3 size: 12 residues. Germline V gene sequence: CDR1 ENHRY, CDR2 SYGVKD.

The CDR3 loop reads CSASPPTGTHYEQYF. CDR3 bases: TGCAGTGCTAGCCCCCCGACAGGGACCCACTACGAGCAGTACTTC. The chain has TRBV20-1 and TRBJ2-7; 7 bases are a match to TRBD1. Trimming cost V 3 bases and J 3 bases; bases outside gene matches: 11. CDR1 is DFQATT, CDR2 SNEGSKA, per germline (reference sequence). This CDR3 is built from 15 residues.

The genes are TRBV12-3 or TRBV12-4 and TRBJ2-4; 12 nucleotides agree with TRBD2. Germline trimming cut 5 bases from V and 1 base from J; bases unmatched to any gene: 9. The CDR3 is made up of 18 amino acids. CDR3 region: CASSASGTSGLAKNIQYF. CDR3 bases: TGTGCCAGCAGTGCCTCCGGGACTAGCGGGTTGGCCAAAAACATTCAGTACTTC.

This clonotype was observed at least ten times. The V call is TRBV12-3 or TRBV12-4, the J call TRBJ1-1; unclear D gene. The CDR3 is made up of 13 amino acids. V shed 5 bases and J shed 5 bases, with 12 bases lying between them. DNA for the CDR3: TGTGCCAGCAGTAAGACAAGACGGACTGAAGCTTTCTTT. This translates into CASSKTRRTEAFF.

This chain joins TRBV9 and TRBJ1-1; 9 positions match TRBD1. Germline CDR1 SGDLS, CDR2 YYNGEE. The CDR3 is 12 amino acids. V was pared by 0 bases and J by 11 bases, with 2 bases of the junction left unmatched. The CDR3 reads CASSVDGQGAFF. CDR3 bases: TGTGCCAGCAGCGTAGATGGACAGGGGGCTTTCTTT.